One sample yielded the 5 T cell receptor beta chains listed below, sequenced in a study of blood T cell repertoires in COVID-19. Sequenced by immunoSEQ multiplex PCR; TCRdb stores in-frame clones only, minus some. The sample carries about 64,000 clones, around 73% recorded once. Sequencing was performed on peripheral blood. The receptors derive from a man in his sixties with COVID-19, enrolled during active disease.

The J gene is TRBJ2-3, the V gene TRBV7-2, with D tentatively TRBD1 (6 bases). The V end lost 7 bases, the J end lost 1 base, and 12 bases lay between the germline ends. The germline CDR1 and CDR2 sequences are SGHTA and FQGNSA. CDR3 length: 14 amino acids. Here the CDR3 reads CASKEGVRTDTQYF. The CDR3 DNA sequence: TGTGCCAGCAAAGAGGGGGTACGCACAGATACGCAGTATTTT. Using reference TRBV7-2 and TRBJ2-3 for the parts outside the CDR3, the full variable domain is GAGVSQSPSNKVTEKGKDVELRCDPISGHTALYWYRQSLGQGLEFLIYFQGNSAPDKSGLPSDRFSAERTGGSVSTLTIQRTQQEDSAVYLCASKEGVRTDTQYFGPGTRLTVL.

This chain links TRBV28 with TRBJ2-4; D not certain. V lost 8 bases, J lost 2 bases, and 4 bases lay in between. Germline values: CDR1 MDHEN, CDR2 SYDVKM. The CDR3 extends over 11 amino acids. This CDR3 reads CASDSKNIQYF. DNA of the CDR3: TGTGCCAGCGACTCCAAAAACATTCAGTACTTC.

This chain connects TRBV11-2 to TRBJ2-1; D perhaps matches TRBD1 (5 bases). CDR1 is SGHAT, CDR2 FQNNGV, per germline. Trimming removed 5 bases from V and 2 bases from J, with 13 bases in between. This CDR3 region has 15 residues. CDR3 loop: CASSLNPGPYNEQFF. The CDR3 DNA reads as TGTGCCAGCAGCCTAAACCCAGGGCCCTACAATGAGCAGTTCTTC.

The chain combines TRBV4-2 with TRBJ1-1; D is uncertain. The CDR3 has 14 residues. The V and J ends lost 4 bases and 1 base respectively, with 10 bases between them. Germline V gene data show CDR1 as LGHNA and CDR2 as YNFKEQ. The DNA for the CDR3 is TGTGCCAGCAGCCTAGGAACAGCGAACACTGAAGCTTTCTTT. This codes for CASSLGTANTEAFF.

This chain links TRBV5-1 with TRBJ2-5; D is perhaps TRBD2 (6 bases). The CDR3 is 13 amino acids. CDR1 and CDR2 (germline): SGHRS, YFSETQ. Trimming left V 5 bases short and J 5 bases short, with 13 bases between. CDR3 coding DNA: TGCGCCAGCAGGCCGCGGGACGACGAGACCCAGTACTTC. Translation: CASRPRDDETQYF.